A single sample gave rise to the 27 T cell receptor beta chains below, sequenced in a study of blood T cell repertoires in COVID-19. This table comes from immunoSEQ multiplex PCR, and its TCRdb copy is limited to in-frame clones, with some not included. The table shows some 150,000 clones, with 65% to 90% occurring only once. The sample taken for sequencing was peripheral blood. The origin of the receptors is a man aged 65 to 85 with acute or convalescent COVID-19.

The CDR3: CASSAQDTEAFF. The CDR3 coding sequence is TGTGCCAGCAGTGCACAGGACACTGAAGCTTTCTTT. The rearrangement joins TRBV6-4 to TRBJ1-1; the D gene is possibly TRBD1 (5 bases). The CDR3 is made up of 12 amino acids. Per germline, CDR1 MRHNA and CDR2 SNTAGT. The V gene lost 4 bases and the J gene lost 3 bases, with 6 bases spanning the gap.

V gene TRBV18 combines with J gene TRBJ2-7, with 7 bases that match TRBD1. This CDR3 region has 14 residues. Germline-derived CDR1 and CDR2 are KGHSH and LQKENI. V lost 3 bases to trimming and J lost 5 bases; unmatched junction nucleotides: 7. As DNA, the CDR3 is TGTGCCAGCTCACCGCAAATACAGGGGAACGAGCAGTACTTC. Encoded protein: CASSPQIQGNEQYF.

The CDR3 DNA follows: TGTGCCACCAGCAGGCCGGACAGGGCGTTAGGAGGCTACACCTTC. Translating it yields CATSRPDRALGGYTF. The chain couples TRBV15 to TRBJ1-2; 8 positions agree with TRBD1. J gave up 8 bases and V 3 bases, and 11 bases lay outside the gene matches. CDR3 length: 15 residues. CDR1 is LNHNV, CDR2 YYDKDF, per germline (reference sequence).

This rearrangement joins TRBV30 to TRBJ1-4; D is possibly TRBD1 (5 bases). The CDR3 is 14 residues long. The V and J ends lost 7 bases and 5 bases respectively, with 17 bases between them. Per germline, CDR1 GTSNPN and CDR2 SVGIG (reference sequence). The CDR3 spells CASYGPGGNEKLFF. CDR3 bases: TGTGCCTCATACGGCCCTGGGGGGAATGAAAAACTGTTTTTT.

This rearrangement joins TRBV19 to TRBJ2-3; 7 nucleotides match TRBD2. The germline V gene has CDR1 LNHDA and CDR2 SQIVND (reference sequence). The CDR3 runs 12 residues. With 5 bases clipped from V and 9 bases from J, the junction kept 5 bases outside the gene matches. The CDR3 reads CASSGSGWTQYF. In DNA, the CDR3 is TGTGCCAGTAGTGGTAGCGGGTGGACGCAGTATTTT.

This chain links TRBV7-8 with TRBJ2-1, with D unresolved. Germline CDR1 and CDR2: SGHVS and FQNEAQ. Trimming took off 0 bases at V and 1 base at J, with 10 bases between the two ends. The length of the CDR3 is 16 residues. CDR3 in DNA: TGTGCCAGCAGCTTAGCCTTATCCTTATCCTACAATGAGCAGTTCTTC. This translates into CASSLALSLSYNEQFF.

This rearrangement joins TRBV7-2 to TRBJ2-1; TRBD2 matches 12 bases. Germline V gives CDR1 SGHTA, CDR2 FQGNSA. CDR3 size: 15 residues. The junction had 9 bases not matched to a gene; V was cut back by 5 bases and J by 10 bases. Written as DNA, the CDR3 is TGTGCCAGCAGCGAAGGACTAGCGGGATTAAGGGAGCAGTTCTTC. Its protein product is CASSEGLAGLREQFF.

CDR3 region: CSVATGSSYEQYF. DNA of the CDR3: TGCAGCGTTGCGACCGGGAGCTCCTACGAGCAGTACTTC. V usage is TRBV29-1 and J usage is TRBJ2-7; tentative D call: TRBD2 (6 bases). Germline V gene data show CDR1 as SQVTM and CDR2 as ANQGSEA. Trimming cost V 4 bases and J 0 bases, with 10 bases left between them. The CDR3 has 13 amino acids.

Worth noting for this clone: In the same sample, other DNA sequences code for this CDR3. The chain is built from TRBV5-1 and TRBJ1-2; 8 bases are a match to TRBD1. The CDR3 consists of 15 residues. Germline loops: CDR1 SGHRS, CDR2 YFSETQ. With 2 bases clipped from V and 8 bases from J, the junction kept 11 bases outside the gene matches. In nucleotides, the CDR3 is TGCGCCAGCAGCTTAACGGGGACAGGAGGTGGGGGCTACACCTTC. It yields the protein CASSLTGTGGGGYTF.

This clone was recorded once. The rearrangement uses TRBV19 and TRBJ2-4; 7 nucleotides line up with TRBD1. This CDR3 has 13 residues. CDR1 is LNHDA, CDR2 SQIVND, per germline (reference sequence). Unmatched junction bases numbered 8, after V lost 4 bases and J lost 11 bases. The CDR3 protein is CASSTQTGKLQYF. The CDR3 region has the DNA TGTGCCAGTAGTACCCAGACAGGGAAGCTTCAGTACTTC. The entire variable domain, with the rest obtained from reference TRBV19 and TRBJ2-4, is as follows: DGGITQSPKYLFRKEGQNVTLSCEQNLNHDAMYWYRQDPGQGLRLIYYSQIVNDFQKGDIAEGYSVSREKKESFPLTVTSAQKNPTAFYLCASSTQTGKLQYFGAGTRLSVL.

This chain connects TRBV4-3 to TRBJ1-2, with a possible D match to TRBD1 (5 bases). The CDR3 sequence is 15 residues long. CDR1 is LGHNA and CDR2 is YSLEER in the germline V gene. V lost 0 bases, J lost 7 bases, and 15 bases lay in between. The CDR3 coding sequence is TGCGCCAGCAGCCAAGAGTGGCGGGGCGGCCCTGGCTACACCTTC. Translation: CASSQEWRGGPGYTF.

The sample holds a few counts of this clone. The chain uses TRBV11-3 and TRBJ2-1; 8 bases fit TRBD2. The CDR3 has 14 residues. V was clipped by 4 bases and J by 6 bases; unmatched bases: 5. Per the germline V gene, CDR1 is SGHNT and CDR2 is YENEEA. The CDR3: CASSSTGTSNEQFF. CDR3 DNA: TGTGCCAGCAGCTCGACCGGGACTAGCAATGAGCAGTTCTTC.

In this sample, this clone turned up a few times. The V and J genes are TRBV4-3 and TRBJ2-1, with D possibly TRBD2 on 6 matching bases. The CDR3 spans 16 residues. V lost 0 bases, J lost 2 bases, and 11 bases lay in between. CDR1 is LGHNA, CDR2 YSLEER, per germline. The CDR3 sequence: CASSQERAGPYNEQFF. CDR3 coding DNA: TGCGCCAGCAGCCAAGAAAGGGCGGGACCCTACAATGAGCAGTTCTTC.

The rearrangement joins TRBV4-1 to TRBJ2-7; 9 positions match TRBD2. Germline V gives CDR1 MGHRA, CDR2 YSYEKL. The CDR3 totals 15 residues. The V segment lost 0 bases and the J segment 3 bases; nucleotides outside the gene matches: 3. The CDR3 protein is CASSQEGREGYEQYF. In nucleotides, the CDR3 is TGCGCCAGCAGCCAAGAAGGGCGGGAGGGCTACGAGCAGTACTTC.

The genes are TRBV28 and TRBJ1-5; maybe TRBD1 (5 bases). V was shortened by 2 bases and J by 2 bases, with 13 bases between the two germline ends. This CDR3 has 16 residues. Germline assignment: CDR1 MDHEN and CDR2 SYDVKM. DNA for the CDR3: TGTGCCAGCAGTTTAGGGGGGAGTGGGGGCAATCAGCCCCAGCATTTT. Its protein is CASSLGGSGGNQPQHF.

The chain carries TRBV18 and TRBJ1-1; the match to TRBD1 covers 9 bases. The ends lost 3 bases at V and 5 bases at J; junction bases unmatched: 10. Germline values: CDR1 KGHSH, CDR2 LQKENI. The CDR3 is 16 amino acids. This CDR3 is CASSPLQGAVRTEAFF. CDR3 sequence (DNA): TGTGCCAGCTCACCTCTACAGGGGGCGGTACGGACTGAAGCTTTCTTT. The whole variable domain, filled in from reference TRBV18 and TRBJ1-1, reads NAGVMQNPRHLVRRRGQEARLRCSPMKGHSHVYWYRQLPEEGLKFMVYLQKENIIDESGMPKERFSAEFPKEGPSILRIQQVVRGDSAAYFCASSPLQGAVRTEAFFGQGTRLTVV.

V usage is TRBV29-1 and J usage is TRBJ2-1; 13 nucleotides match TRBD2. The CDR3 loop spans 14 amino acids. From germline, CDR1 is SQVTM and CDR2 ANQGSEA. The V segment lost 1 base and the J segment 6 bases; nucleotides outside the gene matches: 0. The CDR3, as DNA: TGCAGCGTTGAAGGGACTAGCGGGAGCAATGAGCAGTTCTTC. Amino acids: CSVEGTSGSNEQFF.

This rearrangement joins TRBV6-1 to TRBJ1-2, with a possible D match to TRBD1 (6 bases). Germline CDR1 reads MNHNS; CDR2 reads SASEGT. This CDR3 comprises 14 residues. The V and J ends lost 2 bases and 4 bases respectively, with 11 bases between them. The CDR3 coding sequence is TGTGCCAGCAGTGAACGTGGGGGCGGCTATGGCTACACCTTC. Translated, it gives CASSERGGGYGYTF.

The genes are TRBV24-1 and TRBJ2-1; 12 bases are a match to TRBD2. Trimming at V came to 4 bases and at J to 5 bases, leaving 5 bases not matched to a gene. The CDR3 loop spans 16 amino acids. The V gene's germline CDR1 is KGHDR and CDR2 SFDVKD. CDR3 nucleotide sequence: TGTGCCACCAGTGAGTCCGGGACTAGCGGGCACAATGAGCAGTTCTTC. This sequence encodes CATSESGTSGHNEQFF.

V gene TRBV19 combines with J gene TRBJ2-1; 15 positions match TRBD2. Trimming removed 2 bases from V and 8 bases from J; junction bases left unmatched: 7. The CDR3 consists of 17 residues. Germline-derived CDR1 and CDR2 are LNHDA and SQIVND (reference sequence). CDR3 sequence: CASSIPGGTSGRYEQFF. Here the CDR3 DNA reads TGTGCCAGTAGTATACCGGGGGGGACTAGCGGGAGGTATGAGCAGTTCTTC.

The J gene is TRBJ2-5, the V gene TRBV5-6; 9 nucleotides line up with TRBD2. V gave up 4 bases and J gave up 5 bases; unmatched junction bases: 6. The CDR3 consists of 14 residues. Germline V gene sequence: CDR1 SGHDT, CDR2 YYEEEE. In nucleotides, the CDR3 is TGTGCCAGCAGCCCCATAGCGGGAGAGGAGACCCAGTACTTC. Encoded protein: CASSPIAGEETQYF.

The chain couples TRBV6-5 to TRBJ2-7; TRBD2 matches 12 bases. J gave up 1 base and V 10 bases, and 5 bases lay outside the gene matches. CDR1 and CDR2 (germline): MNHEY, SVGAGI. CDR3 length equals 14 residues. The CDR3 nucleotides read TGTGCCACCTTCGGGACTAGCGGGTCCTACGAGCAGTACTTC. This sequence encodes CATFGTSGSYEQYF.

In nucleotides, the CDR3 is TGTGCCAGCAGCCACAGGGAATTGAGAGAGACCCAGTACTTC. Amino acids: CASSHRELRETQYF. The V call is TRBV7-9, the J call TRBJ2-5; tentatively, D is TRBD1 (6 bases). Trimming pared 5 bases from V and 4 bases from J, leaving 14 bases between. Germline V gene data show CDR1 as SEHNR and CDR2 as FQNEAQ (reference sequence). This CDR3 has 14 amino acids.

The chain employs TRBV15 and TRBJ1-1; the D is unclear. CDR1 and CDR2 from the germline V gene are LNHNV and YYDKDF (reference sequence). Trimming took off 0 bases at V and 0 bases at J, with 8 bases between the two ends. The CDR3 totals 15 residues. DNA for the CDR3: TGTGCCACCAGCAGAGATTTCGGGGTGAACACTGAAGCTTTCTTT. It yields the protein CATSRDFGVNTEAFF. The full variable domain, in which reference TRBV15 and TRBJ1-1 provide the parts outside the CDR3, is DAMVIQNPRYQVTQFGKPVTLSCSQTLNHNVMYWYQQKSSQAPKLLFHYYDKDFNNEADTPDNFQSRRPNTSFCFLDIRSPGLGDTAMYLCATSRDFGVNTEAFFGQGTRLTVV.

The table lists this clone with a few counts. The rearrangement joins TRBV5-4 to TRBJ2-1; 8 bases agree with TRBD1. The germline CDR1 and CDR2 sequences are SGHNT and YYREEE (reference sequence). The CDR3 consists of 16 residues. Trimming took 4 bases from V and 3 from J; bases not matched to a gene: 9. For the CDR3, the DNA is TGTGCCAGCAGCCCACACCCGGACAGGGTCTACAATGAGCAGTTCTTC. Its protein is CASSPHPDRVYNEQFF.

In this sample, this clone turned up a few times. V and J are TRBV24-1 and TRBJ2-5; tentatively, D is TRBD1 (6 bases). V lost 4 bases, J lost 1 base, and 9 bases lay in between. This CDR3 is 14 amino acids long. Germline CDR1 is KGHDR and CDR2 is SFDVKD. The CDR3 spells CATSDLTGQETQYF. For the CDR3, the DNA is TGTGCCACCAGTGACTTGACAGGCCAAGAGACCCAGTACTTC.

The chain couples TRBV7-2 to TRBJ2-2, with 7 bases fitting TRBD1. V shed 6 bases and J 0 bases; nucleotides not matched to a gene: 4. The CDR3 has 15 residues. CDR1 SGHTA and CDR2 FQGNSA come from the germline V gene. The CDR3 coding sequence is TGTGCCAGCAGAGACAGGGCCTCGAACACCGGGGAGCTGTTTTTT. It encodes CASRDRASNTGELFF.